Below are 7 T cell receptor beta chains sequenced from a single sample in a study of siplizumab effects on memory and regulatory T cells. Profiling relied on immunoSEQ multiplex PCR, and the TCRdb table lists in-frame clones only, not all of them. The sample comprises 85,000 to 120,000 clones, 80% to 95% of which are singletons, and around 1.1% rests with the top ten. The sequenced material came from CD4+ T cells sorted from blood. The receptors here all came from a human donor in good health.

In its sample, this clone was seen once. The gene calls are TRBV5-4 and TRBJ1-3; TRBD1 matches 10 bases. V lost 6 bases, J lost 4 bases, and 7 bases stayed unmatched. The CDR3 totals 15 residues. Germline V gives CDR1 SGHNT, CDR2 YYREEE (reference sequence). The CDR3 protein is CASKPGQGKGNTIYF. CDR3 coding DNA: TGTGCCAGCAAACCGGGACAGGGGAAAGGAAACACCATATATTTT.

This clone has only one observation. The rearrangement links TRBV5-1 to TRBJ1-4, with no clear D. CDR1 is SGHRS and CDR2 is YFSETQ in the germline V gene. V was pared by 10 bases and J by 0 bases, with 13 bases between. The CDR3 is 14 amino acids. Written as DNA, the CDR3 is TGCGCCTCCACCCCCGGATCAACTAATGAAAAACTGTTTTTT. Its protein is CASTPGSTNEKLFF.

The chain has TRBV18 and TRBJ2-3, with 11 bases matching TRBD2. The CDR3 sequence is 18 residues long. Germline V gene sequence: CDR1 KGHSH, CDR2 LQKENI. The V segment lost 4 bases and the J segment 5 bases; nucleotides outside the gene matches: 14. DNA of the CDR3: TGTGCCAGCTCACTACGGATGACTAGCGGGACGATAGGAGATACGCAGTATTTT. Residues: CASSLRMTSGTIGDTQYF.

This clone was recorded once. V is TRBV25-1 and J is TRBJ2-1, with TRBD2 identical over 12 bases. V dropped 6 bases and J dropped 9; count of bases not matched to a gene: 12. Germline lookup yields CDR1 MGHDK and CDR2 SYGVNS. The length of the CDR3 is 16 residues. The CDR3 bases are TGTGCCAGCAGCGTACTAGCGGGAGGATCCGGGTCTGAGCAGTTCTTC. Translated, it gives CASSVLAGGSGSEQFF.

This clone was found once. The gene calls are TRBV4-1 and TRBJ1-2, with 9 bases identical to TRBD1. V lost 4 bases, J lost 4 bases, and 16 bases stayed unmatched. Looked up from germline, CDR1 is MGHRA and CDR2 is YSYEKL. The CDR3 is 18 residues long. In DNA form, the CDR3 reads TGCGCCAGCAGCCCAGTTTCCACCGGGACAGGGTTCGGCTATGGCTACACCTTC. Translation gives CASSPVSTGTGFGYGYTF.

This sequence joins TRBV7-9 and TRBJ1-5; TRBD1 is a possible D gene (6 bases). Trimming took 1 base from V and 0 from J, leaving 16 bases between them. Germline V gene lookup returns CDR1 SEHNR and CDR2 FQNEAQ (reference sequence). CDR3 length equals 18 residues. In DNA, the CDR3 is TGTGCCAGCAGCTTAGGCCGGTTGGGACACTCTAGCAATCAGCCCCAGCATTTT. It translates to CASSLGRLGHSSNQPQHF.

The chain is built from TRBV7-9 and TRBJ2-7; 11 nucleotides align to TRBD2. The CDR3 is 15 residues long. Germline-derived CDR1 and CDR2 are SEHNR and FQNEAQ (reference sequence). The J segment lost 1 base and the V segment lost 4 bases, leaving 3 bases of the junction unmatched. CDR3 in amino acids: CASSSGTSGSYEQYF. The CDR3 region has the DNA TGTGCCAGCAGCTCCGGGACTAGCGGTTCCTACGAGCAGTACTTC.